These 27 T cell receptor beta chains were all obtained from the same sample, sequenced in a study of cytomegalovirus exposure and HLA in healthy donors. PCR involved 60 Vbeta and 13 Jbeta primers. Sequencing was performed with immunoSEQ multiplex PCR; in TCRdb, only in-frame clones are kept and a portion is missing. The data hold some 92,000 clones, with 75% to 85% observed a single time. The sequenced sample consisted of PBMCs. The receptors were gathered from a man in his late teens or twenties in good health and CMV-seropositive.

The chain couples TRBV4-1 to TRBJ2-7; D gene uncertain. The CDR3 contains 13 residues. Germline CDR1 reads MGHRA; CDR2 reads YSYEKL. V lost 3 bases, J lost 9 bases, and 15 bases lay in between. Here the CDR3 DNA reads TGCGCCAGCAGCCAGCCGACACATCAGGCGCAGTACTTC. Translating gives CASSQPTHQAQYF.

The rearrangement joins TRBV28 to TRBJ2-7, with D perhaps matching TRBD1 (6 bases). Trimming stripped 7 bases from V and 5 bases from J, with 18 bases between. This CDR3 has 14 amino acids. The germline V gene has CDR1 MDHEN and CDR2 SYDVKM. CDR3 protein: CASNTPGAYDEQYF. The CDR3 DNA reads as TGTGCCAGCAACACCCCAGGGGCGTATGACGAGCAGTACTTC.

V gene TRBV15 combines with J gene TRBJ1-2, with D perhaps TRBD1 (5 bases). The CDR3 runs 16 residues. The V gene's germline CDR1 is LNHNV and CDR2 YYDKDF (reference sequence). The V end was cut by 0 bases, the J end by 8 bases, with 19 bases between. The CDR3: CATSRDLGAFFPGYTF. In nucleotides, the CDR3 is TGTGCCACCAGCAGAGATTTAGGGGCCTTCTTTCCGGGCTACACCTTC.

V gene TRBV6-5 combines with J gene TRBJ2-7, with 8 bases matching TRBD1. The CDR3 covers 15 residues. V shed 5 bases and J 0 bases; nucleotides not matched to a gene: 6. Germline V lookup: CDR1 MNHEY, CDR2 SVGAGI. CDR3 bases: TGTGCCAGCAGTAACGACAGGGGTCACTCCTACGAGCAGTACTTC. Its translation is CASSNDRGHSYEQYF.

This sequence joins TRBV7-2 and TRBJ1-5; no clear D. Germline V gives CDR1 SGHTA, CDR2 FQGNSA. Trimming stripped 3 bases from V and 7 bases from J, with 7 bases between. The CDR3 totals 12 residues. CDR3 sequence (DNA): TGTGCCAGCAGCTTGGACTACCAGCCCCAGCATTTT. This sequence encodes CASSLDYQPQHF.

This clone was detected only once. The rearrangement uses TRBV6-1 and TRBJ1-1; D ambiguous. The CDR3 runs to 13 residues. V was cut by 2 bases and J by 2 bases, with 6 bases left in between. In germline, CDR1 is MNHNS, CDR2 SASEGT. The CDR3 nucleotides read TGTGCCAGCAGTGAATCAGAAAACACTGAAGCTTTCTTT. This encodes CASSESENTEAFF.

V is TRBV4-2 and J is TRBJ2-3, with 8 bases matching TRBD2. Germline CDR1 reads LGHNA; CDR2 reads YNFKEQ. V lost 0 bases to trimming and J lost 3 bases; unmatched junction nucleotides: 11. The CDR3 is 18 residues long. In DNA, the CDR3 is TGTGCCAGCAGCCAAGAAACATTGCTGGAGCGGGGGACAGATACGCAGTATTTT. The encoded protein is CASSQETLLERGTDTQYF.

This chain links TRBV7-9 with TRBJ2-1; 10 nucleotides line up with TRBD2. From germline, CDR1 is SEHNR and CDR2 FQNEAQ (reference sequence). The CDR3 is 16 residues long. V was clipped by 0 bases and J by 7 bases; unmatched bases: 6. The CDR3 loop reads CASSLARQRGGNEQFF. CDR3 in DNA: TGTGCCAGCAGCTTAGCGCGGCAGCGGGGGGGGAATGAGCAGTTCTTC.

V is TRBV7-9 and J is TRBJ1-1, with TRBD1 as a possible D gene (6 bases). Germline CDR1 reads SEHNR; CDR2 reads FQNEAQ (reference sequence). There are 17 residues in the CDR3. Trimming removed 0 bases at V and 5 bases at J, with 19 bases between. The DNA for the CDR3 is TGTGCCAGCAGCTTAGCCAACGGCGGATACAGGGAAACTGAAGCTTTCTTT. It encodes CASSLANGGYRETEAFF.

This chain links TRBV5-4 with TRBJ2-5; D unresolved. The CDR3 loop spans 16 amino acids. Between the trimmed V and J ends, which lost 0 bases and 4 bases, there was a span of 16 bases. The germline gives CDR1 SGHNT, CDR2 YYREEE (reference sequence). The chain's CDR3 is CASSLAPTRRPETQYF. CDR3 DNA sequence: TGTGCCAGCAGCTTGGCACCGACTCGCCGCCCAGAGACCCAGTACTTC.

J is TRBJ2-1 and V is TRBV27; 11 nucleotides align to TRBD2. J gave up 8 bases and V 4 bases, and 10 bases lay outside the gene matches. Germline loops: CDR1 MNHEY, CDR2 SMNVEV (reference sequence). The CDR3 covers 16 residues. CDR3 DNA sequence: TGTGCCAGCAGTTGGGGTTTAGCGGGGGGGCGGGATGAGCAGTTCTTC. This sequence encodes CASSWGLAGGRDEQFF.

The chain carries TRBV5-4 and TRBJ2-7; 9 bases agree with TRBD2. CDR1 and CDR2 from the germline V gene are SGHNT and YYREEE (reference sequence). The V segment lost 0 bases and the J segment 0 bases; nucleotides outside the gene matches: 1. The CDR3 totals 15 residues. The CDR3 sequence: CASSLGLAASYEQYF. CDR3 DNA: TGTGCCAGCAGCTTGGGACTAGCGGCCTCCTACGAGCAGTACTTC.

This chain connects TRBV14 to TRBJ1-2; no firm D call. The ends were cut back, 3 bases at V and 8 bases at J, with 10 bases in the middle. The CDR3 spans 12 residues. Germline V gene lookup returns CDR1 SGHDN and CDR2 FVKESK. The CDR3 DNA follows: TGTGCCAGCAGCCACGGCCCTAGCGGCTACACCTTC. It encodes CASSHGPSGYTF.

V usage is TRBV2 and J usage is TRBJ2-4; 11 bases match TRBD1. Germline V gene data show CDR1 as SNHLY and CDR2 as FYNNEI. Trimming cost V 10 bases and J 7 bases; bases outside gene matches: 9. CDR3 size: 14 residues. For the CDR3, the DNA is TGTGCCATCCAGCCGGGACAGGGGGTTAACATTCAGTACTTC. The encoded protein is CAIQPGQGVNIQYF. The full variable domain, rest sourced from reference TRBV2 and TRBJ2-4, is EPEVTQTPSHQVTQMGQEVILRCVPISNHLYFYWYRQILGQKVEFLVSFYNNEISEKSEIFDDQFSVERPDGSNFTLKIRSTKLEDSAMYFCAIQPGQGVNIQYFGAGTRLSVL.

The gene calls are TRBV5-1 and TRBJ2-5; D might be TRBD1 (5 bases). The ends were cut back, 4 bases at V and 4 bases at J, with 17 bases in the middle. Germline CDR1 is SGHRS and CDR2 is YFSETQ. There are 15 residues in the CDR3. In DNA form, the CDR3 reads TGCGCCAGCAGCACCCGACAACCTAGGGGAGAGACCCAGTACTTC. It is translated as CASSTRQPRGETQYF. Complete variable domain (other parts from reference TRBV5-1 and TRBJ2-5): KAGVTQTPRYLIKTRGQQVTLSCSPISGHRSVSWYQQTPGQGLQFLFEYFSETQRNKGNFPGRFSGRQFSNSRSEMNVSTLELGDSALYLCASSTRQPRGETQYFGPGTRLLVL.

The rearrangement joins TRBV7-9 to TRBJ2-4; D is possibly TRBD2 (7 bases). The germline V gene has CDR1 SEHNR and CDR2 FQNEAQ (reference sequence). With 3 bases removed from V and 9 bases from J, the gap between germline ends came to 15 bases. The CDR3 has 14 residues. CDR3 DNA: TGTGCCAGCAGCTTTGGGGGGGCGGGTGCCATTCAGTACTTC. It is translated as CASSFGGAGAIQYF. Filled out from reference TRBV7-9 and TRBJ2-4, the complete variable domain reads DTGVSQNPRHKITKRGQNVTFRCDPISEHNRLYWYRQTLGQGPEFLTYFQNEAQLEKSRLLSDRFSAERPKGSFSTLEIQRTEQGDSAMYLCASSFGGAGAIQYFGAGTRLSVL.

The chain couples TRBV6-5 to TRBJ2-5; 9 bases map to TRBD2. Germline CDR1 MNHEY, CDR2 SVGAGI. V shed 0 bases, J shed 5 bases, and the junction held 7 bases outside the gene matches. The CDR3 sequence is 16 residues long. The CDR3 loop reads CASSYSPRGGGETQYF. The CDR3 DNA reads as TGTGCCAGCAGTTACTCTCCGCGGGGGGGCGGGGAGACCCAGTACTTC.

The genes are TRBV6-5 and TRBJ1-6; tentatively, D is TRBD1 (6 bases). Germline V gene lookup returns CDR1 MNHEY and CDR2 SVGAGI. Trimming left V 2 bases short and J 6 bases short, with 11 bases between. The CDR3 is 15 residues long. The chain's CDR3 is CASSYATGSNSPLHF. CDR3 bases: TGTGCCAGCAGTTACGCCACAGGGAGTAATTCACCCCTCCACTTT.

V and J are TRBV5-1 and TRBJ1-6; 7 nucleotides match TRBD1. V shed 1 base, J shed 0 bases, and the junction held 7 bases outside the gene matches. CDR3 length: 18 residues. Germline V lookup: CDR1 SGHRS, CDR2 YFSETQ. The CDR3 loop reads CASSLLQGGSSYNSPLHF. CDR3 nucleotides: TGCGCCAGCAGCTTGCTACAAGGGGGCAGCTCCTATAATTCACCCCTCCACTTT.

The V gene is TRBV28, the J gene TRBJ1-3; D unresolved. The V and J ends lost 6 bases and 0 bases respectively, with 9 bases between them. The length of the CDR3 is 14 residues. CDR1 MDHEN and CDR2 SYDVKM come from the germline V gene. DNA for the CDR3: TGTGCCAGCAGCCGAGAGGGCTCTGGAAACACCATATATTTT. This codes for CASSREGSGNTIYF.

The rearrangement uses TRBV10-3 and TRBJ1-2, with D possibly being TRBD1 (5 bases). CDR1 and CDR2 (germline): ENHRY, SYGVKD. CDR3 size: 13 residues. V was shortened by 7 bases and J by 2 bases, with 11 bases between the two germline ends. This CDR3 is CAIKGARNYGYTF. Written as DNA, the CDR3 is TGTGCCATCAAAGGGGCGCGGAACTATGGCTACACCTTC.

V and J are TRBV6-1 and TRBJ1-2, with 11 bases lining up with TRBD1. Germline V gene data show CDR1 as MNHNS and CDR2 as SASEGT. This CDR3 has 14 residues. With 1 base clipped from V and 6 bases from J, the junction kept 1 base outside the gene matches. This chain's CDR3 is CASSEGGQGDGYTF. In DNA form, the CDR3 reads TGTGCCAGCAGTGAAGGGGGACAGGGGGATGGCTACACCTTC.

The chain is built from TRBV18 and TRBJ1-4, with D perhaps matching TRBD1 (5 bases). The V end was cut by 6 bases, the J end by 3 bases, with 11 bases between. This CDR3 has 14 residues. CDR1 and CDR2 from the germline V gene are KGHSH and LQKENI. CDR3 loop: CASSLRQPNEKLFF. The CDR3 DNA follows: TGTGCCAGCTCCCTCAGACAGCCTAATGAAAAACTGTTTTTT.

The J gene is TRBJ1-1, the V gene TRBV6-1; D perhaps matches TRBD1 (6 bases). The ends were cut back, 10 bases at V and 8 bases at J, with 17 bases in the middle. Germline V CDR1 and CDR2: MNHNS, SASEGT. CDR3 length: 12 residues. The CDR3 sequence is CATSIGGHEAFF. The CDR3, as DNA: TGTGCCACCTCGATAGGGGGTCACGAAGCTTTCTTT.

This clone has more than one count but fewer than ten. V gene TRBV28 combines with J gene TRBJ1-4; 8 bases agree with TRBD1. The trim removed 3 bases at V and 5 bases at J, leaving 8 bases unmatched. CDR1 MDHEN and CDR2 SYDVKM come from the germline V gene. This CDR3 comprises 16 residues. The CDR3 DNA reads TGTGCCAGCAGTTTGGCGGCGGCAGGGGGCAATGAAAAACTGTTTTTT. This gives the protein CASSLAAAGGNEKLFF.

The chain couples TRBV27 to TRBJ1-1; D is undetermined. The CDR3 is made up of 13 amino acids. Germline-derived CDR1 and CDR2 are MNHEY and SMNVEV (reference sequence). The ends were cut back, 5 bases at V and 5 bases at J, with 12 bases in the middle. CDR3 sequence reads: CASSVYWRTEAFF. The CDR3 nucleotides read TGTGCCAGCAGTGTCTATTGGAGGACTGAAGCTTTCTTT.

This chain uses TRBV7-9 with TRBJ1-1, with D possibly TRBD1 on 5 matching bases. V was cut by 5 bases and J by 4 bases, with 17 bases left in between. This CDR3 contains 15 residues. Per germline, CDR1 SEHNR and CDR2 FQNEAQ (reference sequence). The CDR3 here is CASSIHRGSPTEAFF. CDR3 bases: TGTGCCAGCAGCATACATAGGGGAAGTCCCACTGAAGCTTTCTTT.